Each of the 21 T cell receptor beta chains below was sequenced from the same sample in a study of tumor-infiltrating lymphocytes in localized non-small cell lung cancer. The data were produced by immunoSEQ multiplex PCR, yet TCRdb's version contains in-frame clones alone and is incomplete. The table includes under 8,500 clones, 74% detected once. Sample: uninvolved lung tissue not adjacent to the tumor. Receptors originate from a human donor with non-small cell lung cancer.

The sample holds a few counts of this clone. The CDR3 sequence: CASSLTVGETQYF. Written as DNA, the CDR3 is TGTGCCAGCAGCTTAACCGTGGGGGAGACCCAGTACTTC. This chain uses TRBV7-3 with TRBJ2-5; unclear D gene. Germline CDR1 is SGHTA and CDR2 is FQGTGA. The CDR3 is made up of 13 amino acids. The V gene lost 0 bases and the J gene lost 5 bases, with 7 bases spanning the gap.

The V and J genes are TRBV30 and TRBJ2-2, with TRBD2 identical over 8 bases. J lost 7 bases, V lost 0 bases, and 7 bases had no gene match. The length of the CDR3 is 15 residues. CDR1 is GTSNPN and CDR2 is SVGIG in the germline V gene (reference sequence). The CDR3 bases are TGTGCCTGGAGTGTAAAAGCGGGAGTTCACGGGGAGCTGTTTTTT. It yields the protein CAWSVKAGVHGELFF.

The rearrangement links TRBV6-1 to TRBJ1-2; tentative D call: TRBD1 (6 bases). This CDR3 has 13 residues. Germline CDR1 and CDR2: MNHNS and SASEGT. Trimming shortened V by 3 bases and J by 4 bases, and 9 bases separated the two germline ends. The CDR3 protein is CASSEGGPYGYTF. In DNA form, the CDR3 reads TGTGCCAGCAGTGAGGGGGGCCCCTATGGCTACACCTTC.

This chain links TRBV30 with TRBJ1-1; 7 bases map to TRBD1. V was pared by 4 bases and J by 11 bases, with 10 bases of the junction left unmatched. This CDR3 comprises 12 residues. Germline CDR1 is GTSNPN and CDR2 is SVGIG (reference sequence). The CDR3 nucleotides read TGTGCCTGGACGAGAGAGGGGGCGGTGGCTTTCTTT. Protein product: CAWTREGAVAFF.

The chain links TRBV19 to TRBJ1-2; 8 bases line up with TRBD1. CDR3 size: 13 residues. Trimming took 6 bases from V and 4 from J; bases not matched to a gene: 4. Germline values: CDR1 LNHDA, CDR2 SQIVND (reference sequence). CDR3 amino acids: CASSRGPSYGYTF. The CDR3 bases are TGTGCCAGTAGCAGGGGGCCCAGCTATGGCTACACCTTC.

The J gene is TRBJ2-1, the V gene TRBV11-3; perhaps TRBD2 as D (6 bases). The germline V gene has CDR1 SGHNT and CDR2 YENEEA. This CDR3 spans 14 amino acids. Trimming stripped 5 bases from V and 9 bases from J, with 17 bases between. The CDR3 sequence: CASSPLSSAGEQFF. The CDR3 nucleotides are TGTGCCAGCAGCCCTCTTTCTAGCGCCGGTGAGCAGTTCTTC.

This rearrangement joins TRBV25-1 to TRBJ2-1, with D possibly TRBD2 on 6 matching bases. Trimming took 7 bases from V and 9 from J, leaving 22 bases between them. Looked up from germline, CDR1 is MGHDK and CDR2 is SYGVNS. This CDR3 comprises 15 residues. The CDR3 DNA reads TGTGCCAGCAATATGGGGGGTAAGCCCTCCGGTGAGCAGTTCTTC. Translating it yields CASNMGGKPSGEQFF.

To note about this clone: At the DNA level, this CDR3 is encoded by other sequences in the same sample as well. The genes are TRBV18 and TRBJ1-5; TRBD1 matches 8 bases. The CDR3 runs to 15 residues. Germline V lookup: CDR1 KGHSH, CDR2 LQKENI. The ends lost 2 bases at V and 2 bases at J; junction bases unmatched: 2. The CDR3 protein is CASSPDRGGNQPQHF. CDR3 nucleotides: TGTGCCAGCTCACCAGACAGGGGTGGCAATCAGCCCCAGCATTTT.

The rearrangement uses TRBV4-3 and TRBJ1-4; TRBD1 might be the D (6 bases). The germline V and J ends were trimmed by 0 bases and 12 bases, with 20 bases remaining between them. Germline CDR1 LGHNA, CDR2 YSLEER. This CDR3 has 16 amino acids. The CDR3 region is CASSQEFPEQGTQLFF. The CDR3 DNA follows: TGCGCCAGCAGCCAAGAGTTCCCCGAACAGGGAACCCAACTGTTTTTT.

This clone is medium-sized. The chain carries TRBV11-2 and TRBJ1-1, with 7 bases matching TRBD1. Germline V gene lookup returns CDR1 SGHAT and CDR2 FQNNGV. V was pared by 5 bases and J by 4 bases, with 7 bases of the junction left unmatched. This CDR3 contains 14 residues. CDR3 sequence: CASSLTGRGTEAFF. The DNA for the CDR3 is TGTGCCAGCAGCCTGACAGGGAGGGGCACTGAAGCTTTCTTT.

The rearrangement links TRBV4-1 to TRBJ1-1; D gene unclear. Germline V lookup: CDR1 MGHRA, CDR2 YSYEKL. This CDR3 comprises 15 residues. V lost 1 base and J lost 1, with 10 bases in between. The CDR3 protein is CASSQVSTRNTEAFF. Here the CDR3 DNA reads TGCGCCAGCAGCCAAGTAAGTACGAGGAACACTGAAGCTTTCTTT.

This sequence joins TRBV7-2 and TRBJ2-7, with 8 bases matching TRBD1. The CDR3 spans 15 residues. The trim removed 1 base at V and 3 bases at J, leaving 5 bases unmatched. Germline loops: CDR1 SGHTA, CDR2 FQGNSA. The CDR3: CASSLVTGDYYEQYF. Written as DNA, the CDR3 is TGTGCCAGCAGCTTAGTGACAGGGGATTACTACGAGCAGTACTTC.

This clone came up a few times. V usage is TRBV5-1 and J usage is TRBJ1-3; a weak D match, TRBD1 (5 bases). The CDR3 consists of 15 residues. V was trimmed by 0 bases and J by 3 bases, leaving 10 bases between them. CDR1 and CDR2 from the germline V gene are SGHRS and YFSETQ. The CDR3: CASSLEGSGGNTIYF. CDR3 sequence (DNA): TGCGCCAGCAGCTTGGAGGGGTCGGGTGGAAACACCATATATTTT.

In this sample, this clone turned up once. This chain links TRBV2 with TRBJ2-7, with TRBD1 identical over 8 bases. CDR1 is SNHLY, CDR2 FYNNEI, per germline. V was clipped by 4 bases and J by 0 bases; unmatched bases: 5. CDR3 size: 15 residues. CDR3 amino acids: CASSVSTGGSYEQYF. CDR3 DNA: TGTGCCAGCAGTGTCAGCACAGGGGGCTCCTACGAGCAGTACTTC.

The V gene is TRBV6-5, the J gene TRBJ2-3, with 9 bases matching TRBD1. V lost 5 bases to trimming and J lost 4 bases; unmatched junction nucleotides: 7. The CDR3 has 15 amino acids. Germline V gene sequence: CDR1 MNHEY, CDR2 SVGAGI. The CDR3 DNA reads TGTGCCAGCAGTCCGGGACAGGGCGGGGCAGATACGCAGTATTTT. This encodes CASSPGQGGADTQYF.

The V gene is TRBV11-3, the J gene TRBJ2-2; 11 bases align to TRBD1. This CDR3 region has 16 residues. V lost 6 bases and J lost 4; bases outside the gene matches: 7. The germline gives CDR1 SGHNT, CDR2 YENEEA. The CDR3 spells CASSYAGTGGTGELFF. DNA for the CDR3: TGTGCCAGCAGTTACGCCGGGACAGGGGGCACCGGGGAGCTGTTTTTT.

The chain recombines TRBV11-3 with TRBJ2-5, with 12 positions matching TRBD2. Germline trimming cut 5 bases from V and 1 base from J; bases unmatched to any gene: 11. The CDR3 extends over 18 amino acids. Germline loops: CDR1 SGHNT, CDR2 YENEEA. The CDR3 DNA reads TGTGCCAGCAGCCCCCGAGGGACTAGCGGGCATACCCAAGAGACCCAGTACTTC. This sequence encodes CASSPRGTSGHTQETQYF.

V gene TRBV30 combines with J gene TRBJ1-1, with TRBD1 matching over 8 bases. Trimming cost V 1 base and J 1 base; bases outside gene matches: 2. Germline values: CDR1 GTSNPN, CDR2 SVGIG (reference sequence). This CDR3 comprises 14 residues. The CDR3 here is CAWSGDRTNTEAFF. CDR3 sequence (DNA): TGTGCCTGGAGTGGGGACAGGACGAACACTGAAGCTTTCTTT. Full variable domain (outside the CDR3, taken from reference TRBV30 and TRBJ1-1): SQTIHQWPATLVQPVGSPLSLECTVEGTSNPNLYWYRQAAGRGLQLLFYSVGIGQISSEVPQNLSASRPQDRQFILSSKKLLLSDSGFYLCAWSGDRTNTEAFFGQGTRLTVV.

The chain recombines TRBV5-1 with TRBJ1-1; D not certain. The CDR3 extends over 13 amino acids. Germline V gene data show CDR1 as SGHRS and CDR2 as YFSETQ. V was cut by 1 base and J by 1 base, with 5 bases left in between. The CDR3 is CASSLKRNTEAFF. CDR3 coding DNA: TGCGCCAGCAGCTTGAAAAGGAACACTGAAGCTTTCTTT.

V usage is TRBV7-6 and J usage is TRBJ1-1, with D uncertain. V lost 1 base and J 2 bases, leaving 11 bases between the germline ends. The CDR3 covers 15 residues. Germline V gene sequence: CDR1 SGHVS, CDR2 FNYEAQ. As DNA, the CDR3 is TGTGCCAGCAGCTTAGGCCCGGACCTAAACACTGAAGCTTTCTTT. Translated: CASSLGPDLNTEAFF. Filled out from reference TRBV7-6 and TRBJ1-1, the complete variable domain reads GAGVSQSPRYKVTKRGQDVALRCDPISGHVSLYWYRQALGQGPEFLTYFNYEAQQDKSGLPNDRFSAERPEGSISTLTIQRTEQRDSAMYRCASSLGPDLNTEAFFGQGTRLTVV.

The chain employs TRBV29-1 and TRBJ1-1, with 8 bases lining up with TRBD1. The V gene end was trimmed by 7 bases and the J gene end by 4 bases; junction bases not matched to a gene: 17. This CDR3 contains 16 residues. In germline, CDR1 is SQVTM, CDR2 ANQGSEA. The CDR3 region has the DNA TGCAGCGGATCCGGGACAGGAGGTAATATAGGCACTGAAGCTTTCTTT. Protein sequence: CSGSGTGGNIGTEAFF. Looking up the rest from reference TRBV29-1 and TRBJ1-1 gives the full variable domain: SAVISQKPSRDICQRGTSLTIQCQVDSQVTMMFWYRQQPGQSLTLIATANQGSEATYESGFVIDKFPISRPNLTFSTLTVSNMSPEDSSIYLCSGSGTGGNIGTEAFFGQGTRLTVV.